The clone carrying this T cell receptor (beta chain) was detected only once. The data were taken from a study of blood T cell repertoires in COVID-19. As for the study in general: From T cells, B-cell-depleted T cells, or PBMCs came the material, which was cDNA or gDNA.

V lost 5 bases to trimming and J lost 7 bases, with 11 bases between them. Germline V gene lookup returns CDR1 SGHTA and CDR2 FQGNSA. This CDR3 is built from 13 residues. Profiling relied on immunoSEQ multiplex PCR, and the TCRdb table lists in-frame clones only, not all of them. Counted here are some 47,000 clones, 90% occurring once; the ten biggest clones make up about 5.1%. Sequencing input: peripheral blood. This sequence originates from a man aged 70-80 years with acute or convalescent COVID-19. V gene TRBV7-2 combines with J gene TRBJ1-4, with D possibly being TRBD1 (5 bases). For the CDR3, the DNA is TGTGCCAGCAGCCGCGGGACGGTTGAAAAACTGTTTTTT. Protein sequence: CASSRGTVEKLFF.